This T cell receptor (beta chain) stems from a study of read filtering for tumor transcriptome and immune sequencing (TCRdb year 2020). Turning to the overall study: The cohort was composed of 17 male and 14 to 15 female patients, with a mean age of approximately 66 years and an age range of roughly 40 to 90. TCR-region mapped reads per sample ranged from about 3.5 to 11 million with IR-seq versus only about 75 to 1,400 with RNA-seq. After DNase treatment, whole-transcriptome libraries were prepared using the TruSeq RNA Access Library Prep Kit. One main goal was a read-filtering strategy for immune repertoire data, in particular deciding whether clonotypes backed by only one read should be removed. Using the same bone marrow samples, the study ran both targeted immune repertoire sequencing and bulk whole-transcriptome sequencing and then compared the TCR repertoires from each method. Under revised international staging, roughly 8 patients fell into R-ISS I, more than 15 into R-ISS II and more than five into R-ISS III.

V sheds 5 bases and J sheds 8 bases, leaving 16 bases between their ends. The germline V gene (reference sequence) provides CDR1 DFQATT and CDR2 SNEGSKA. The CDR3 runs 13 amino acids, cysteine and phenylalanine included. Only the CDR3 DNA stays, 39 bases, in frame from base 1. Points the paper makes about the study in general: Single-read clonotypes made up around 82% of clonotypes but only approximately 4% of total reads in IR-seq, compared with about 77% of clonotypes and 35% to 45% of reads in RNA-seq. The correlation between IR-seq and RNA-seq shared clonotype proportions was increased by removal of single-read clonotypes. The sorted CD138-negative fraction was a mixed bone marrow immune population, not purified T cells. Compared with RNA-seq, IR-seq captured clonotypes at much greater depth and more reliably, and a smaller IR-seq throughput was enough to identify most of the shared clonotypes.

Starting from around 400 ng RNA, TCR libraries were constructed with the Immunoverse kit using molecular barcoded adaptors that cover the alpha/delta and beta/gamma chains. TCR library preparation used the same RNA that was used for transcriptome sequencing. An Illumina HiSeq 4000 with 2 x 150 cycles was used to sequence the TCR libraries. Regarding the original processing steps: With MiXCR, TCR reads were aligned to human V, D, J and C references and assembled into CDR3 clonotypes, with quality filtering and error correction included. The tcR package in R was used to analyze clonotype counts and gene usage diversity. Raw mapping reads were checked after the RNA-seq reads had been mapped by STAR aligner version 2.5.3a onto the human GRCh37 genome. IR-seq fastq files were randomly downsampled with Seqtk 1.3 to test the effect of sequencing depth on detected clonotypes. TCRdb reworked the public reads: Q25 trimming with fastp, MiXCR clone assembly, productive beta chains retained. Each CDR3 protein gets just one entry, which takes the most common genes and DNA from the rows behind it. The V and J calls were determined by TCRdb, not by the authors. The sample table lists approximately 50,000 distinct CDR3 sequences, 20% to 25% of them with a count of one. The ten largest clones add up to about a sixth of the sample.

Every patient had bone marrow sampled at the time of active disease. Ficoll-Hypaque density gradient centrifugation was used to isolate the bone marrow mononuclear cells. CD138-negative cells were obtained by negative selection after labeling with CD138 magnetic microbeads on a MACS separator, removing myeloma plasma cells. The purity of the isolated cells was checked by flow cytometry with CD138 antibodies on an Attune NxT. Total RNA was extracted with TRIzol reagent and quantified with a NanoDrop spectrophotometer. For each patient, paired RNA-seq and IR-seq were run on the CD138-negative bone marrow sample from that patient. This clonotype was seen ten or more times. Its antigen is currently not known. No per-base quality is available; no much larger clone lies one base away.

Sequences were obtained from a population of CD138-negative cells sorted from bone marrow. According to the study, the label for this sample's cell subset or site signals: bone marrow mononuclear cells depleted of CD138+ plasma/myeloma cells by negative magnetic selection. This receptor was identified in a donor at least 40 years old with multiple myeloma. The sequence joins TRBV20-1 to TRBJ2-1; a tentative D call is TRBD2 (5 bases match). The bases are TGCAGTGCTCCCGGACCCGCGAGGGATGAGCAGTTCTTC. Its protein is CSAPGPARDEQFF.